This record looks at one T cell receptor beta chain sequence and its context. The study drew all its donors from Caucasian adults living in Nashville, Tennessee. CDR3 length: 15 amino acids. The ends were cut back, 3 bases at V and 2 bases at J, with 14 bases in the middle. Germline loops: CDR1 SGHRS, CDR2 YFSETQ. The data stem from a study of shared clonotypes between healthy human individuals. As for the study in general: Those who served as donors were a couple of women and a few men between the ages of 18 and 49. Donors had three CD4 naive, three CD4 memory, two CD8 naive and one CD8 memory plate apiece.

TCRdb's table, derived via immunoSEQ multiplex PCR, lists solely in-frame clones and lacks some. This table holds some 2.1 million clones, about 95% found once. This chain links TRBV5-1 with TRBJ1-1; D gene ambiguous. The sequence came from a man in his late teens or twenties in good health. Sample: naive CD4+ T cells sorted from blood. Subset of the sample: CD45RA+ positively selected. The CDR3 DNA reads TGCGCCAGCAGCTCGGGGAGCGAGCCTAACACTGAAGCTTTCTTT. Translation gives CASSSGSEPNTEAFF.